These 21 T cell receptor beta chains were all obtained from the same sample, sequenced in a study of blood T cell repertoires in COVID-19. Assay used: immunoSEQ multiplex PCR; TCRdb lists only in-frame clones, some missing. The profile shows about 310,000 clones, 70% to 90% of them singletons. Sequencing input: peripheral blood. The source is a woman aged 45-59 years who had recovered from COVID-19.

In this sample, this clone turned up once. The chain has TRBV5-1 and TRBJ1-3; a possible D gene is TRBD1 (5 bases). This CDR3 comprises 15 residues. CDR1 is SGHRS, CDR2 YFSETQ, per germline. V gave up 2 bases and J gave up 3 bases, with 12 bases separating them. The CDR3 bases are TGCGCCAGCAGCTTAGTTGGACAAGTTGGAAACACCATATATTTT. This codes for CASSLVGQVGNTIYF. The variable domain in full, with the rest retrieved from reference TRBV5-1 and TRBJ1-3, is KAGVTQTPRYLIKTRGQQVTLSCSPISGHRSVSWYQQTPGQGLQFLFEYFSETQRNKGNFPGRFSGRQFSNSRSEMNVSTLELGDSALYLCASSLVGQVGNTIYFGEGSWLTVV.

V and J are TRBV2 and TRBJ1-4; 11 bases are shared with TRBD1. Germline V gene sequence: CDR1 SNHLY, CDR2 FYNNEI. V lost 6 bases, J lost 14 bases, and 11 bases stayed unmatched. The CDR3 has 14 amino acids. CDR3 sequence: CASRPDRGPNSLFF. DNA for the CDR3: TGTGCCAGCAGACCGGACAGGGGGCCCAATAGCCTGTTTTTT.

The chain joins TRBV19 to TRBJ2-7, with 8 bases that match TRBD2. Germline loops: CDR1 LNHDA, CDR2 SQIVND (reference sequence). V was clipped by 7 bases and J by 3 bases; unmatched bases: 5. The CDR3 loop spans 13 amino acids. The CDR3 is CASTPGGGYEQYF. The CDR3 DNA follows: TGTGCCAGTACCCCGGGGGGGGGCTACGAGCAGTACTTC.

The V and J genes are TRBV30 and TRBJ2-7; 8 positions agree with TRBD2. The CDR3 spans 13 residues. V was clipped by 3 bases and J by 5 bases; unmatched bases: 6. Germline CDR1 is GTSNPN and CDR2 is SVGIG (reference sequence). CDR3 sequence (DNA): TGTGCCTGGAGCGGACTAGCAGGCAACGAGCAGTACTTC. It specifies CAWSGLAGNEQYF.

The rearrangement links TRBV5-1 to TRBJ1-1, with D possibly being TRBD1 (6 bases). This CDR3 spans 17 amino acids. Trimming took off 4 bases at V and 1 base at J, with 20 bases between the two ends. Germline V lookup: CDR1 SGHRS, CDR2 YFSETQ. The CDR3 DNA sequence: TGCGCCAGCAGCGACTTCGCTCGACAGGCCGGGAACACTGAAGCTTTCTTT. Translated, it gives CASSDFARQAGNTEAFF. Filled out from reference TRBV5-1 and TRBJ1-1, the complete variable domain reads KAGVTQTPRYLIKTRGQQVTLSCSPISGHRSVSWYQQTPGQGLQFLFEYFSETQRNKGNFPGRFSGRQFSNSRSEMNVSTLELGDSALYLCASSDFARQAGNTEAFFGQGTRLTVV.

The chain employs TRBV2 and TRBJ2-7; D remains unclear. The germline gives CDR1 SNHLY, CDR2 FYNNEI. V was trimmed by 4 bases and J by 4 bases, leaving 5 bases between them. The CDR3 loop spans 11 amino acids. The CDR3 DNA is TGTGCCAGCAGTGCCCTATACGAGCAGTACTTC. Amino acid sequence: CASSALYEQYF.

V gene TRBV30 combines with J gene TRBJ1-3; D unclear. Germline values: CDR1 GTSNPN, CDR2 SVGIG (reference sequence). The CDR3 runs to 13 residues. V was shortened by 7 bases and J by 4 bases, with 14 bases between the two germline ends. This CDR3 reads CAFPGVEGNTIYF. The CDR3 DNA is TGTGCCTTCCCCGGGGTAGAAGGAAACACCATATATTTT.

V is TRBV30 and J is TRBJ1-2; weak D call: TRBD1 (5 bases). The germline V gene has CDR1 GTSNPN and CDR2 SVGIG (reference sequence). This CDR3 comprises 10 residues. V was clipped by 0 bases and J by 12 bases, with 8 bases between them. CDR3 in amino acids: CAWSVSRDTF. The CDR3, as DNA: TGTGCCTGGAGTGTCTCCAGGGACACCTTC.

The chain is built from TRBV5-6 and TRBJ1-5; D possibly corresponds to TRBD1 (5 bases). There are 15 residues in the CDR3. The V end lost 0 bases, the J end lost 2 bases, and 9 bases lay between the germline ends. Germline lookup yields CDR1 SGHDT and CDR2 YYEEEE. The CDR3 loop reads CASSLAGIGNQPQHF. The DNA of the CDR3 is TGTGCCAGCAGCTTGGCAGGGATTGGCAATCAGCCCCAGCATTTT.

This sequence joins TRBV18 and TRBJ2-1, with a weak D call TRBD2 (6 bases). V dropped 2 bases and J dropped 10 bases, with 9 bases sitting between them. This CDR3 contains 12 residues. Per the germline V gene, CDR1 is KGHSH and CDR2 is LQKENI. This CDR3 reads CASSPRGLEQFF. The CDR3 DNA is TGTGCCAGCTCACCAAGGGGACTGGAGCAGTTCTTC.

The chain uses TRBV28 and TRBJ2-7; no clear D gene. The CDR3 has 12 residues. Trimming left V 5 bases short and J 6 bases short, with 11 bases between. Per the germline V gene, CDR1 is MDHEN and CDR2 is SYDVKM. The CDR3 loop is CASSPIRAEQYF. The CDR3 DNA reads TGTGCCAGCAGTCCGATTAGAGCCGAGCAGTACTTC.

The J gene is TRBJ1-2, the V gene TRBV7-2; TRBD1 might be the D (5 bases). Trimming took 1 base from V and 3 from J, leaving 12 bases between them. The CDR3 runs 15 residues. Germline loops: CDR1 SGHTA, CDR2 FQGNSA. This chain's CDR3 is CASSLGSQAYYGYTF. The CDR3 DNA is TGTGCCAGCAGCTTAGGTTCACAGGCCTACTATGGCTACACCTTC.

For this clone: A read error may account for a junction end that differs from germline. This chain uses TRBV19 with TRBJ2-7; 10 bases map to TRBD2. The germline V gene encodes CDR1 LNHDA and CDR2 SQIVND (reference sequence). The CDR3 loop spans 14 amino acids. As DNA, the CDR3 is TGTGCCAGTAGCATAGCGGGAGGAGGCTACGAGCAGTACTTC. Its translation: CASSIAGGGYEQYF.

The V gene is TRBV11-2, the J gene TRBJ1-4; D is unresolved. V lost 3 bases and J lost 4, with 15 bases in between. CDR1 and CDR2 (germline): SGHAT, FQNNGV. The CDR3 sequence is 16 residues long. CDR3 protein: CASSFNSRAGNEKLFF. The CDR3 bases are TGTGCCAGCAGCTTCAATTCGCGGGCCGGTAATGAAAAACTGTTTTTT.

The chain carries TRBV4-1 and TRBJ2-1, with 13 bases matching TRBD2. The V gene's germline CDR1 is MGHRA and CDR2 YSYEKL. This CDR3 is built from 15 residues. V lost 6 bases to trimming and J lost 6 bases; unmatched junction nucleotides: 5. CDR3 in DNA: TGCGCCAGCAGACTAGCGGGAGGGTCGGGCAATGAGCAGTTCTTC. Residues: CASRLAGGSGNEQFF.

This chain connects TRBV6-5 to TRBJ2-7; TRBD1 agrees at 7 bases. V trimming: 7 bases; J trimming: 4 bases; junction bases outside the gene matches: 1. Germline CDR1 is MNHEY and CDR2 is SVGAGI. CDR3 length: 11 amino acids. The CDR3 protein is CASKQGYEQYF. CDR3 bases: TGTGCCAGCAAACAGGGGTACGAGCAGTACTTC.

The rearrangement links TRBV30 to TRBJ2-7, with 10 bases aligning to TRBD2. Per germline, CDR1 GTSNPN and CDR2 SVGIG (reference sequence). This CDR3 region has 14 residues. V lost 3 bases, J lost 7 bases, and 9 bases stayed unmatched. The CDR3 reads CAWRLAGAEREQYF. The DNA of the CDR3 is TGTGCCTGGAGGCTAGCGGGAGCCGAAAGGGAGCAGTACTTC.

This clone has more than one count but fewer than ten. V is TRBV19 and J is TRBJ2-5; 12 bases map to TRBD2. Germline loops: CDR1 LNHDA, CDR2 SQIVND (reference sequence). The V gene end was trimmed by 3 bases and the J gene end by 4 bases; junction bases not matched to a gene: 0. The CDR3 totals 14 residues. The CDR3 is CASSMTSGGETQYF. CDR3 coding DNA: TGTGCCAGTAGTATGACTAGCGGGGGAGAGACCCAGTACTTC.

The rearrangement joins TRBV7-2 to TRBJ2-2; TRBD2 matches 9 bases. The CDR3 totals 16 residues. V dropped 5 bases and J dropped 0; count of bases not matched to a gene: 4. Looked up from germline, CDR1 is SGHTA and CDR2 is FQGNSA. CDR3: CASSLAGGTNTGELFF. Here the CDR3 DNA reads TGTGCCAGCAGCCTGGCGGGGGGGACGAACACCGGGGAGCTGTTTTTT.

This chain links TRBV5-1 with TRBJ2-3; 13 bases map to TRBD2. CDR3 length: 15 residues. Trimming at V came to 4 bases and at J to 4 bases, leaving 3 bases not matched to a gene. Germline values: CDR1 SGHRS, CDR2 YFSETQ. The CDR3 reads CASSTSGGAADTQYF. Here the CDR3 DNA reads TGCGCCAGCAGCACTAGCGGGGGGGCGGCAGATACGCAGTATTTT.

This chain connects TRBV3-1 (or the pseudogene TRBV3-2) to TRBJ2-1, with TRBD1 as a possible D gene (7 bases). V lost 3 bases to trimming and J lost 6 bases, with 18 bases between them. CDR1 and CDR2 (germline): LGHDT, YNNKEL (reference sequence). The CDR3 sequence is 16 residues long. CDR3 sequence reads: CASSHERGRGANEQFF. CDR3 coding DNA: TGTGCCAGCAGCCATGAAAGGGGGCGCGGGGCCAATGAGCAGTTCTTC.